These T cell receptor beta chains were read from a single sample in a study of blood T cell repertoires in COVID-19. Produced via immunoSEQ multiplex PCR; TCRdb's table is partial and in-frame only. The sample has approximately 170,000 clones; less than 85% are singletons. Sequencing was carried out using peripheral blood. All receptors derive from a woman aged 45-65 years with acute or convalescent COVID-19. The CDR3 runs from the conserved cysteine through the conserved F or W. The order of the fields is V gene, clone size, D gene, J gene, CDR3 protein, CDR3 DNA. D genes are given only for firm matches. Size is stated for part of the rows, as once, few or many counts, or as a class when the clone is expanded.

v_gene: TRBV28; abundance: NA; d_gene: TRBD2; j_gene: TRBJ2-1; CDR3aa: CASSLLLSGRRNEQFF; CDR3nt: TGTGCCAGCAGTTTACTCCTTAGCGGGAGACGCAATGAGCAGTTCTTC
v_gene: TRBV7-6; abundance: NA; d_gene: TRBD1; j_gene: TRBJ2-1; CDR3aa: CASSLGQGNENEQFF; CDR3nt: TGTGCCAGCAGCTTAGGACAGGGAAATGAGAATGAGCAGTTCTTC
v_gene: TRBV28; abundance: NA; d_gene: NA; j_gene: TRBJ2-3; CDR3aa: CASSVGGASSSTDTQYF; CDR3nt: TGTGCCAGCTCAGTTGGGGGCGCGTCGTCTAGCACAGATACGCAGTATTTT
v_gene: TRBV24-1; abundance: NA; d_gene: TRBD1; j_gene: TRBJ2-2; CDR3aa: CATSDPNRGNTGELFF; CDR3nt: TGTGCCACCAGTGACCCGAACAGGGGTAACACCGGGGAGCTGTTTTTT
v_gene: TRBV5-6; abundance: NA; d_gene: NA; j_gene: TRBJ2-7; CDR3aa: CASSSSSGQYF; CDR3nt: TGTGCCAGCAGCTCCTCATCGGGGCAGTACTTC
v_gene: TRBV28; abundance: NA; d_gene: NA; j_gene: TRBJ2-7; CDR3aa: CASSLGSSYEQYF; CDR3nt: TGTGCCAGCAGTTTGGGCAGCTCCTACGAGCAGTACTTC
v_gene: TRBV4-1; abundance: once; d_gene: TRBD1; j_gene: TRBJ1-6; CDR3aa: CASSQKTGANSPLHF; CDR3nt: TGCGCCAGCAGCCAAAAGACAGGGGCCAATTCACCCCTCCACTTT
v_gene: TRBV6-2/TRBV6-3; abundance: NA; d_gene: TRBD1; j_gene: TRBJ1-2; CDR3aa: CASSRTGRNGYTF; CDR3nt: TGTGCCAGCAGTCGGACAGGGAGGAATGGCTACACCTTT
v_gene: TRBV27; abundance: medium-sized; d_gene: NA; j_gene: TRBJ2-3; CDR3aa: CASSIGEQDSSTDTQYF; CDR3nt: TGTGCCAGCAGTATAGGGGAACAGGATTCTAGCACAGATACGCAGTATTTT
v_gene: TRBV10-3; abundance: few; d_gene: TRBD1; j_gene: TRBJ2-7; CDR3aa: CAISEDRGPYEQYF; CDR3nt: TGTGCCATCAGTGAGGACAGGGGCCCCTACGAGCAGTACTTC
v_gene: TRBV18; abundance: NA; d_gene: TRBD1; j_gene: TRBJ2-2; CDR3aa: CASSPRVIDRGTGELFF; CDR3nt: TGTGCCAGCTCACCTCGAGTTATCGACAGGGGTACCGGGGAGCTGTTTTTT
v_gene: TRBV2; abundance: once; d_gene: NA; j_gene: TRBJ1-1; CDR3aa: CASMLDRGGNTEAFF; CDR3nt: TGTGCCAGCATGTTGGACAGAGGGGGGAACACTGAAGCTTTCTTT
v_gene: TRBV30; abundance: NA; d_gene: NA; j_gene: TRBJ1-1; CDR3aa: CAWSVGGTGTEAFF; CDR3nt: TGTGCCTGGAGTGTAGGGGGTACGGGGACTGAAGCTTTCTTT
v_gene: TRBV6-6; abundance: NA; d_gene: TRBD1; j_gene: TRBJ2-4; CDR3aa: CASSSTKTGGWDIQYF; CDR3nt: TGTGCCAGCAGTTCGACTAAAACAGGGGGGTGGGACATTCAGTACTTC
v_gene: TRBV19; abundance: NA; d_gene: TRBD1; j_gene: TRBJ2-7; CDR3aa: CASSSTGVSYEQYF; CDR3nt: TGTGCCAGTAGTTCGACAGGGGTCTCCTACGAGCAGTACTTC
v_gene: TRBV10-1; abundance: NA; d_gene: TRBD1; j_gene: TRBJ1-1; CDR3aa: CASSAPGQGPTEAFF; CDR3nt: TGCGCCAGCAGTGCGCCGGGACAGGGACCCACTGAAGCTTTCTTT
v_gene: TRBV7-2; abundance: NA; d_gene: NA; j_gene: TRBJ2-7; CDR3aa: CASSLISIHEQYF; CDR3nt: TGTGCCAGCAGCTTAATCAGTATCCACGAGCAGTACTTC
v_gene: TRBV2; abundance: NA; d_gene: TRBD2; j_gene: TRBJ2-7; CDR3aa: CASRAGPHEQYF; CDR3nt: TGTGCCAGCAGAGCGGGACCCCATGAGCAGTACTTC
v_gene: TRBV2; abundance: NA; d_gene: NA; j_gene: TRBJ1-2; CDR3aa: CASRPGLTNYGYTF; CDR3nt: TGTGCCAGCAGGCCGGGTCTTACTAACTATGGCTACACCTTC
v_gene: TRBV3-1/TRBV3-2; abundance: NA; d_gene: TRBD1; j_gene: TRBJ1-3; CDR3aa: CASSPWTGERNTIYF; CDR3nt: TGTGCCAGCAGCCCTTGGACAGGGGAGAGAAACACCATATATTTT
v_gene: TRBV6-5; abundance: once; d_gene: TRBD1; j_gene: TRBJ2-2; CDR3aa: CASSFSGTGYTGELFF; CDR3nt: TGTGCCAGCAGTTTCTCCGGGACAGGGTACACCGGGGAGCTGTTTTTT
v_gene: TRBV25-1; abundance: NA; d_gene: NA; j_gene: TRBJ1-5; CDR3aa: CASSEQDLTGNQPQHF; CDR3nt: TGTGCCAGCAGTGAACAGGACTTGACGGGCAATCAGCCCCAGCATTTT
v_gene: TRBV7-9; abundance: NA; d_gene: TRBD2; j_gene: TRBJ2-7; CDR3aa: CASSSETGTSGRATYEQYF; CDR3nt: TGTGCCAGCAGCTCTGAAACCGGGACTAGCGGGAGGGCCACGTACGAGCAGTACTTC
v_gene: TRBV14; abundance: NA; d_gene: NA; j_gene: TRBJ2-1; CDR3aa: CASSLRYRQSYNEQFF; CDR3nt: TGTGCCAGCAGCCTTCGGTACAGGCAATCCTACAATGAGCAGTTCTTC